Presented here are 21 T cell receptor beta chains from one specimen sequenced in a study of cytomegalovirus exposure and HLA in healthy donors. 60 Vbeta and 13 Jbeta primers were used in PCR. Method: immunoSEQ multiplex PCR; TCRdb's copy keeps in-frame clones and lacks some. Of about 190,000 clones detected, about 77% appear once; the ten largest clones hold under 5%. The source material was PBMCs. The source is a man aged 25-45 years in good health and CMV-seropositive.

The chain links TRBV29-1 to TRBJ2-7, with 9 bases fitting TRBD2. V gave up 2 bases and J gave up 3 bases; unmatched junction bases: 2. Germline assignment: CDR1 SQVTM and CDR2 ANQGSEA. This CDR3 comprises 13 residues. The CDR3 nucleotides read TGCAGCGTTGAAAGTAGCGGGGGCTACGAGCAGTACTTC. Amino acids: CSVESSGGYEQYF.

This CDR3 is CASSSPSGRKRETQYF. The CDR3 bases are TGTGCCAGCAGTTCCCCTAGCGGGAGGAAAAGAGAGACCCAGTACTTC. The genes are TRBV6-5 and TRBJ2-5, with 11 nucleotides matching TRBD2. The CDR3 is made up of 16 amino acids. V was clipped by 4 bases and J by 4 bases; unmatched bases: 8. The germline gives CDR1 MNHEY, CDR2 SVGAGI.

The chain is built from TRBV30 and TRBJ1-4; D may be TRBD1 (6 bases). Deletions cut 5 bases from V and 7 bases from J, with 8 bases between. This CDR3 spans 11 amino acids. From germline, CDR1 is GTSNPN and CDR2 SVGIG (reference sequence). The CDR3 DNA reads as TGTGCCTGGCAGGGGACTGAAAAACTGTTTTTT. It codes for CAWQGTEKLFF.

The chain joins TRBV19 to TRBJ2-7, with TRBD1 matching 10 bases. This CDR3 is 15 amino acids long. Germline CDR1 is LNHDA and CDR2 is SQIVND (reference sequence). Germline trimming cut 4 bases from V and 4 bases from J; bases unmatched to any gene: 7. Written as DNA, the CDR3 is TGTGCCAGTAGTAGGATTGGGACAGGGGTTTACGAGCAGTACTTC. It is translated as CASSRIGTGVYEQYF.

The chain recombines TRBV9 with TRBJ2-1; TRBD1 aligns across 7 bases. With V trimmed by 4 bases and J by 6 bases, 13 bases remained unmatched. The CDR3 runs to 16 residues. Germline V gene sequence: CDR1 SGDLS, CDR2 YYNGEE. The CDR3 DNA reads as TGTGCCAGCAGCTTATCATCCGGGACAGAAGGCAATGAGCAGTTCTTC. This sequence encodes CASSLSSGTEGNEQFF.

V usage is TRBV28 and J usage is TRBJ1-3, with 7 bases lining up with TRBD1. The CDR3 loop spans 16 amino acids. Germline V lookup: CDR1 MDHEN, CDR2 SYDVKM. V was clipped by 6 bases and J by 2 bases; unmatched bases: 10. Here the CDR3 DNA reads TGTGCCAGCAGACCTTCCTACAGGGGACCTGGAAACACCATATATTTT. Amino acids: CASRPSYRGPGNTIYF.

The count of this clone is one. The V gene is TRBV11-3, the J gene TRBJ2-5; 8 bases line up with TRBD2. There are 16 residues in the CDR3. The V gene's germline CDR1 is SGHNT and CDR2 YENEEA. Trimming at V came to 5 bases and at J to 4 bases, leaving 12 bases not matched to a gene. CDR3: CASSQGFGRAPETQYF. Written as DNA, the CDR3 is TGTGCCAGCAGCCAGGGCTTCGGGAGGGCCCCAGAGACCCAGTACTTC. The whole variable domain, remainder taken from reference TRBV11-3 and TRBJ2-5, is EAGVVQSPRYKIIEKKQPVAFWCNPISGHNTLYWYLQNLGQGPELLIRYENEEAVDDSQLPKDRFSAERLKGVDSTLKIQPAELGDSAVYLCASSQGFGRAPETQYFGPGTRLLVL.

The table lists this clone with a count of one. The chain joins TRBV6-1 to TRBJ2-2; the match to TRBD2 covers 9 bases. The CDR3 covers 17 residues. V trimming: 2 bases; J trimming: 4 bases; junction bases outside the gene matches: 8. In germline, CDR1 is MNHNS, CDR2 SASEGT. CDR3 DNA: TGTGCCAGCAGTGAAAACACTAGCGGGTTCAGCACCGGGGAGCTGTTTTTT. It encodes CASSENTSGFSTGELFF.

This clone was counted a few times. The chain joins TRBV28 to TRBJ2-5; D unresolved. The V end lost 3 bases, the J end lost 5 bases, and 4 bases lay between the germline ends. This CDR3 has 11 amino acids. CDR1 and CDR2 (germline): MDHEN, SYDVKM. The CDR3 protein is CASSFRETQYF. Written as DNA, the CDR3 is TGTGCCAGCAGTTTTCGGGAGACCCAGTACTTC.

The CDR3 DNA is TGCAGCGTTGCCAACAGGGTTACCTACGAGCAGTACTTC. Protein product: CSVANRVTYEQYF. The genes are TRBV29-1 and TRBJ2-7, with D possibly TRBD1 on 6 matching bases. The V and J ends lost 4 bases and 2 bases respectively, with 12 bases between them. This CDR3 region has 13 residues. Per the germline V gene, CDR1 is SQVTM and CDR2 is ANQGSEA.

The genes are TRBV19 and TRBJ1-5; D unresolved. V lost 5 bases and J 6 bases, leaving 14 bases between the germline ends. Germline V gene data show CDR1 as LNHDA and CDR2 as SQIVND (reference sequence). This CDR3 has 14 residues. The CDR3 nucleotides read TGTGCCAGTAGTTCCTCCCCGTCCGTTCAGCCCCAGCATTTT. Translation gives CASSSSPSVQPQHF.

The CDR3 sequence is CASSSTSPIYNEQFF. The CDR3 nucleotides are TGTGCCAGCAGCTCGACTAGTCCCATTTACAATGAGCAGTTCTTC. The rearrangement links TRBV5-4 to TRBJ2-1, with a possible D match to TRBD2 (6 bases). This CDR3 is 15 amino acids long. Trimming took 3 bases from V and 4 from J, leaving 14 bases between them. Germline CDR1 reads SGHNT; CDR2 reads YYREEE (reference sequence).

This chain uses TRBV6-5 with TRBJ1-4; D not resolved. Trimming took 7 bases from V and 8 from J, leaving 11 bases between them. CDR1 and CDR2 (germline): MNHEY, SVGAGI. The CDR3 is 12 residues long. The CDR3: CASTGPGEKLFF. Written as DNA, the CDR3 is TGTGCCAGCACCGGTCCAGGAGAAAAACTGTTTTTT.

This clone was seen a few times. CDR3 sequence: CSVIRTGANVLTF. The CDR3 DNA sequence: TGCAGCGTTATACGGACAGGGGCCAACGTCCTGACTTTC. V usage is TRBV29-1 and J usage is TRBJ2-6, with a weak D call TRBD1 (5 bases). Germline-derived CDR1 and CDR2 are SQVTM and ANQGSEA. There are 13 residues in the CDR3. The ends were cut back, 5 bases at V and 4 bases at J, with 9 bases in the middle.

The V gene is TRBV14, the J gene TRBJ2-7; D possibly corresponds to TRBD2 (5 bases). The CDR3 spans 12 residues. The ends were cut back, 0 bases at V and 7 bases at J, with 7 bases in the middle. Germline CDR1 SGHDN, CDR2 FVKESK. This chain's CDR3 is CASSQERGEQYF. The CDR3 nucleotides read TGTGCCAGCAGCCAAGAACGAGGGGAGCAGTACTTC.

The J gene is TRBJ2-1, the V gene TRBV5-4; D possibly corresponds to TRBD2 (6 bases). CDR3 size: 13 residues. Germline CDR1 SGHNT, CDR2 YYREEE (reference sequence). Trimming removed 1 base at V and 5 bases at J, with 7 bases between. Here the CDR3 DNA reads TGTGCCAGCAGCTTGTGGACTAACAATGAGCAGTTCTTC. It is translated as CASSLWTNNEQFF. Filled out from reference TRBV5-4 and TRBJ2-1, the complete variable domain reads ETGVTQSPTHLIKTRGQQVTLRCSSQSGHNTVSWYQQALGQGPQFIFQYYREEENGRGNFPPRFSGLQFPNYSSELNVNALELDDSALYLCASSLWTNNEQFFGPGTRLTVL.

This clone was seen just once. The rearrangement links TRBV7-8 to TRBJ2-2; D might be TRBD2 (6 bases). V was trimmed by 5 bases and J by 3 bases, leaving 13 bases between them. CDR3 length: 15 residues. Germline V gene sequence: CDR1 SGHVS, CDR2 FQNEAQ. The CDR3 loop is CASSPRDFHTGELFF. The CDR3 DNA follows: TGTGCCAGCAGCCCCCGGGACTTCCACACCGGGGAGCTGTTTTTT. Full variable domain (outside the CDR3, taken from reference TRBV7-8 and TRBJ2-2): GAGVSQSPRYKVAKRGQDVALRCDPISGHVSLFWYQQALGQGPEFLTYFQNEAQLDKSGLPSDRFFAERPEGSVSTLKIQRTQQEDSAVYLCASSPRDFHTGELFFGEGSRLTVL.

On this clone: This same CDR3 is encoded by further DNA sequences in the sample. V and J are TRBV2 and TRBJ2-1, with TRBD1 as a possible D gene (6 bases). Trimming removed 3 bases from V and 6 bases from J, with 6 bases in between. The CDR3 covers 12 residues. In germline, CDR1 is SNHLY, CDR2 FYNNEI. In nucleotides, the CDR3 is TGTGCCAGCAGTGACAGGGGCAATGAGCAGTTCTTC. Translated, it gives CASSDRGNEQFF.

This clone occurred a few times. This chain joins TRBV6-5 and TRBJ1-1, with 8 bases aligning to TRBD1. The CDR3 is 16 residues long. J lost 0 bases, V lost 0 bases, and 3 bases had no gene match. Germline lookup yields CDR1 MNHEY and CDR2 SVGAGI. CDR3 DNA sequence: TGTGCCAGCAGTTACTCTTACAGGGGGATGAACACTGAAGCTTTCTTT. This encodes CASSYSYRGMNTEAFF.

The chain carries TRBV7-9 and TRBJ2-7; TRBD1 matches 8 bases. V lost 4 bases, J lost 5 bases, and 10 bases stayed unmatched. There are 15 residues in the CDR3. CDR1 SEHNR and CDR2 FQNEAQ come from the germline V gene (reference sequence). The CDR3 is CASSSSDRVGNEQYF. DNA of the CDR3: TGTGCCAGCAGCTCCTCGGACAGGGTCGGGAACGAGCAGTACTTC. Filled out from reference TRBV7-9 and TRBJ2-7, the complete variable domain reads DTGVSQNPRHKITKRGQNVTFRCDPISEHNRLYWYRQTLGQGPEFLTYFQNEAQLEKSRLLSDRFSAERPKGSFSTLEIQRTEQGDSAMYLCASSSSDRVGNEQYFGPGTRLTVT.

The chain couples TRBV7-9 to TRBJ2-3, with no clear D. The CDR3 is 14 residues long. The germline V and J ends were trimmed by 1 base and 2 bases, with 7 bases remaining between them. Germline CDR1 reads SEHNR; CDR2 reads FQNEAQ (reference sequence). CDR3 amino acids: CASSLDYSTDTQYF. In nucleotides, the CDR3 is TGTGCCAGCAGCTTAGACTACTCCACAGATACGCAGTATTTT.